The T cell receptor (beta chain) under discussion was sequenced for a study of cytomegalovirus exposure and HLA in healthy donors (dated by TCRdb to between 2016 and 2019). Study-wide context: An earlier analysis of approximately 640 of the donors reported roughly 270 Gb of sequence data and 117 million unique TCR beta sequences from 150 million to 200 million T cells. Around 320 gigabases of sequencing data and 78 million or so unique TCR sequences were included in an early release covering several hundred HLA-typed donors. Among the roughly 400 genotyped donors, around 81% belonged to the genetic ancestry cluster associated with self-reported Caucasian donors. The study aimed to test whether cataloging public T cell receptors could reveal signatures of past pathogen exposure. Using immunosequencing, the study profiled T cell repertoires from roughly 650 subjects and related those repertoires to cytomegalovirus serostatus. In addition to the first cohort of hundreds of subjects, a separate validation cohort of 120 different subjects was used. To predict cytomegalovirus infection status, the study brought together high-throughput TCR immunosequencing, statistical association of individual TCRs with disease status, and machine learning. To study patterns of TCR occurrence, a later analysis re-analyzed previously published TCR beta repertoires from 650 to 750 donors and added high-resolution HLA genotyping. The later analysis used no new phenotypic data to find candidate immune exposures, relying instead on TCR beta sequences and their occurrence across donors. In an earlier analysis of more than 550 of the donors, high-throughput TCR beta sequencing was used to judge whether each TCR beta V gene segment behaved as functional or pseudogenic. Donor age, sex, ethnicity and CMV serostatus were collected together with the repertoire data. A later genetic analysis took genome-wide SNP genotypes for about 65% of the 666 donors and used that subset as a discovery cohort. Every repertoire in the discovery cohort had been generated on one and the same sequencing platform. Both class I and class II loci were covered by HLA typing, at four-digit resolution. The number of typed donors differed by locus: about 629-630 for A, B, C, DRB1 and DQB1; approximately 530 for DQA1; approximately 600 for DPA1; and around 490 for DPB1. Because of strong linkage in the cohort, roughly five DR-DQ haplotypes were treated as single units for association and clustering. On average, approximately 250,000 unique TCR beta nucleotide sequences were sequenced per donor among more than 350 genotyped donors of the cohort, with around 19% of those sequences being non-productive.

From the cysteine through the phenylalanine, the CDR3 covers 14 amino acids. Just the 42-base CDR3 DNA is kept, in frame starting at base 1. The germline V gene (reference sequence) supplies CDR1 SEHNR and CDR2 FQNEAQ. The cohort comprised under 700 healthy bone marrow donors. All cohort members were sampled while nominally healthy, although unrecorded immune exposures were likely present. The donor was CMV seronegative and belonged to the group of more than 300 seronegative cohort members. Each donor provided a peripheral blood sample, and peripheral blood mononuclear cells were used for TCR beta sequencing. Genomic DNA was extracted from the blood cell samples with the Qiagen DNeasy Blood Extraction Kit. The library was prepared using the immunoSEQ multiplex PCR assay. A mixture of 60 forward primers for TCR Vbeta segments and 13 reverse primers for TCR Jbeta segments was used in the multiplex PCR. Amplification of the CDR3 region of rearranged TCR beta genes was performed with a multiplex PCR assay on genomic DNA. The amplified TCR beta libraries were sequenced on the Illumina HiSeq System as 87-base-pair reads. The study's own analysis went as follows. In a later analysis, roughly 80 million unique TCR beta chains were counted across the roughly 610 repertoires, and roughly 11 million of these chains were shared by at least two donors. Raw reads were error-corrected and collapsed into unique sequences by a nearest-neighbor algorithm in which closely related sequences were merged to remove PCR and sequencing errors. V, D and J gene segments were assigned by aligning CDR3 sequences to IMGT reference sequences. For a sequence to be retained, a match of at least six nucleotides to both a V gene segment and a J gene segment was required. Rearrangements were classified as productive when the CDR3 lacked stop codons and remained in frame with V and J, and all other rearrangements were classified as non-productive. Following IMGT convention, CDR3 was defined as the stretch from the second conserved V-encoded cysteine up to the conserved J-encoded phenylalanine. Sequences without an unambiguous match to a single V gene segment were excluded from the earlier analysis of several hundred of the donors. An earlier analysis of a few hundred of the donors classified V segments as functional when productive rearrangements were above 56.7% and as segregating when the standard deviation between donors was above 5%. A statistical classification framework was built to diagnose cytomegalovirus status from the catalog of TCR beta chain sequences. V and J gene assignment, in a later analysis, came from comparing TCR nucleotide sequences with IMGT/GENE-DB human TR gene sequences. Using the TCRdist pipeline, a later analysis assigned CDR3 sequences along with most-parsimonious VDJ recombination scenarios. In a later analysis, each TCR beta chain was defined by its CDR3 amino acid sequence together with its V-gene family, and reads lacking a unique V-gene family were excluded. As a way to deal with suspected cross-contamination and a sequencing artifact, a later analysis dropped approximately 590 nucleotide sequences that were highly shared and had low generation probability. In a later analysis, a clonal expansion index was calculated for each public chain from normalized within-repertoire ranks of inferred template counts. In a later analysis, generation probabilities were computed using a VDJ recombination model fitted to out-of-frame rearrangements, and the results were checked against IGoR. In a later analysis, TCR-TCR, TCR-HLA and TCR-CMV co-occurrence was scored with hypergeometric tests, and a repertoire-size bias correction was applied to TCR pairs. A later analysis estimated false discovery rates by permuting HLA or CMV assignments 20 times. In a later analysis, co-occurring TCRs were grouped with DBSCAN, and TCRdist sequence similarity was added when clustering was performed within HLA-allele-positive subsets. Repertoires with fewer than 30,000 or more than 120,000 public chains, plus five repertoires with anomalous nucleotide sharing, were excluded from co-occurrence clustering. TCRdb took this table from immuneACCESS and kept in-frame rearrangements with V and J called. Such tables lack part of the clones; where checked against another copy, unresolved V genes explain under half of the gap, and the rest is unexplained. Clone size and the V and J calls come from that table; the DNA yielded D and trimming. The sample table shows about 130,000 clones, and approximately 80% are seen once. The ten largest clones represent 3.6% of the sample.

Points the paper makes about the study in general: Some IMGT-functional V segments, including TRBV6-2 and TRBV6-3, could not be told apart with the 87-base-pair reads, so those segments were excluded. According to a later analysis, parvovirus B19, influenza, CMV and Epstein-Barr virus appeared linked to several top co-occurrence clusters. According to a later analysis, TCR association rates differed among HLA loci, with DRB1 alleles showing the most associated TCRs and HLA-C alleles showing the fewest. Roughly uniform sequencing depth across donors was assumed in presence/absence analyses, although this assumption may not hold. A later analysis found that most CMV-associated TCR beta chains appeared HLA-restricted, with HLA associations seemingly driven largely by CMV exposure. This cohort had only TCR beta chains sequenced, and the lack of alpha or paired-chain data limited which features could be detected. The authors suggested that the approach could potentially be generalized to other disease states and immunological phenotypes. A further reported finding was that TCR beta sequences accurately predicted the HLA-A and HLA-B alleles for most subjects in the first cohort. Because counts were too low, roughly 18 rarely observed V segments, including chromosome 9 orphons, were left out of the earlier analysis of 500 to 750 of the donors. A cluster of highly shared sequence variants was judged likely to be a technical artifact of the sequencing pipeline. The only immune exposure information available for the cohort was CMV serostatus. Correlated functional status among segregating V segments might be attributable to linkage disequilibrium, but an unknown experimental factor could not be ruled out. A few of the identified cytomegalovirus-associated TCR beta chains were confirmed in vitro to be specific for cytomegalovirus antigens. Strong co-occurrence of HLA alleles, especially DR and DQ, made assigning TCR associations to individual alleles difficult. A later genetic analysis reported fewer N-insertions in productive TCRs among donors in an Asian-associated ancestry cluster than the approximately 670-donor mean. V-gene and J-gene trimming of TCR beta chains was associated with a missense DCLRE1C variant in a later genetic analysis, and the association was replicated in an independent cohort. Cytomegalovirus status was reported to be diagnosed by the classifier with high specificity and sensitivity in both the original and validation cohorts. A later analysis found that HLA-associated TCR beta chains were more clonally expanded and had lower generation probabilities than equally common non-associated chains. A later analysis associated around 16,000 TCR beta sequences with specific HLA alleles at a false discovery rate of 0.05. An earlier analysis of some 560 of the donors showed that most TCR beta V segments appeared in productive rearrangements either about 87% or about 30% of the time, which broadly matched IMGT annotations. Most TCR sequences were observed very rarely across donors, whereas some public TCRs were present in many individuals. In the study, approximately 150 TCR beta chains were listed as associated with cytomegalovirus. HLA typing was unavailable for some donors at each locus, so association tests used only the typed subset.

For this clone: The antigen it binds to is not known. The junction and the germline gene differ at one end; a read error may be behind it.

The TCR originated in a man in his forties or fifties in good health and CMV-seronegative. The V gene is TRBV7-9 and the J gene is TRBJ1-5; 7 central bases correspond to TRBD1. The source material was PBMCs. Read as DNA, the sequence is TGTTCCAGCAGCGACGGGACAGGCAATCAGCCCCAGCATTTT. This translates into CSSSDGTGNQPQHF.